This is a list of T cell receptor beta chains from one sample in a study of blood T cell repertoires in COVID-19. Libraries were prepared by immunoSEQ multiplex PCR; TCRdb keeps only in-frame clonotypes and omits some of them. The sample records roughly 100,000 clones, about 90% being singletons. Sequencing input: peripheral blood. The receptors derive from a human donor in a cohort sampled during active COVID-19. Both conserved end residues are part of each CDR3. Fields, in order: D gene, V gene, J gene, clone size, CDR3 DNA, CDR3 protein. D genes are given only for firm matches. Clone size is given for some rows only: seen once, a few or many times, or a class if the clone is expanded.

D gene: TRBD1; V gene: TRBV30; J gene: TRBJ1-1; clone size: -; CDR3 DNA: TGTGCCTGGAGTGGAGGACAGGCTTGGAACACTGAAGCTTTCTTT; CDR3 protein: CAWSGGQAWNTEAFF
D gene: TRBD2; V gene: TRBV9; J gene: TRBJ2-3; clone size: -; CDR3 DNA: TGTGCCAGCAGCCGCCTGGGGACTAGCGGCCCTTCTAGCACAGATACGCAGTATTTT; CDR3 protein: CASSRLGTSGPSSTDTQYF
D gene: -; V gene: TRBV20-1; J gene: TRBJ1-4; clone size: -; CDR3 DNA: TGCAGTGCTAGTCTTCAGGGCGATGATGAAAAACTGTTTTTT; CDR3 protein: CSASLQGDDEKLFF
D gene: -; V gene: TRBV6-4; J gene: TRBJ1-1; clone size: -; CDR3 DNA: TGTGCCAGCAGTGACTCTGACCAGGGCACTGAAGCTTTCTTT; CDR3 protein: CASSDSDQGTEAFF
D gene: TRBD1; V gene: TRBV29-1; J gene: TRBJ1-2; clone size: -; CDR3 DNA: TGCAGCGTTGAAGATTACAGGGGGCTCGGCTACACCTTC; CDR3 protein: CSVEDYRGLGYTF
D gene: TRBD1; V gene: TRBV24-1; J gene: TRBJ2-3; clone size: -; CDR3 DNA: TGTGCCACCAGTGATTATGCCGGGACAGGGGGCTCAGATACGCAGTATTTT; CDR3 protein: CATSDYAGTGGSDTQYF
D gene: -; V gene: TRBV7-9; J gene: TRBJ1-2; clone size: -; CDR3 DNA: TGTGCCAGCAGCTTATATGTTAACTATGGCTACACCTTC; CDR3 protein: CASSLYVNYGYTF
D gene: -; V gene: TRBV2; J gene: TRBJ2-7; clone size: once; CDR3 DNA: TGTGCCAGCGGGCGAGAGGGACTGCCGTACGAGCAGTACTTC; CDR3 protein: CASGREGLPYEQYF
D gene: -; V gene: TRBV5-4; J gene: TRBJ2-7; clone size: -; CDR3 DNA: TGTGCCAGCAGCTTGGGGAGGGCGACAGGGAGGTACGAGCAGTACTTC; CDR3 protein: CASSLGRATGRYEQYF
D gene: TRBD1; V gene: TRBV11-3; J gene: TRBJ2-7; clone size: -; CDR3 DNA: TGTGCCAGCAGGCCGCTTGGGACAGGGGATCTTAGCTCCTACGAGCAGTACTTC; CDR3 protein: CASRPLGTGDLSSYEQYF
D gene: TRBD1; V gene: TRBV6-5; J gene: TRBJ2-3; clone size: -; CDR3 DNA: TGTGCCAGCAGTTATTCCGGGACAGCAACAGATACGCAGTATTTT; CDR3 protein: CASSYSGTATDTQYF
D gene: -; V gene: TRBV7-9; J gene: TRBJ2-5; clone size: few; CDR3 DNA: TGTGCCAGCAGCTTTGTCAGGCAAGAGACCCAGTACTTC; CDR3 protein: CASSFVRQETQYF
D gene: -; V gene: TRBV6-5; J gene: TRBJ1-2; clone size: -; CDR3 DNA: TGTGCCAGCCGGGGGGATATCGGAACCTATGGCTACACCTTC; CDR3 protein: CASRGDIGTYGYTF
D gene: -; V gene: TRBV5-1; J gene: TRBJ2-1; clone size: -; CDR3 DNA: TGCGCCAGCAGCGAAAGCGGGGGACAGTACAATGAGCAGTTCTTC; CDR3 protein: CASSESGGQYNEQFF
D gene: -; V gene: TRBV28; J gene: TRBJ1-1; clone size: -; CDR3 DNA: TGTGCCAGCATCCGGGACAACGCCGAGAACACTGAAGCTTTCTTT; CDR3 protein: CASIRDNAENTEAFF
D gene: TRBD1; V gene: TRBV13; J gene: TRBJ2-1; clone size: -; CDR3 DNA: TGTGCCAGCAGCTTAGGCGGTCCGGGACAGTACAATGAGCAGTTCTTC; CDR3 protein: CASSLGGPGQYNEQFF
D gene: -; V gene: TRBV27; J gene: TRBJ1-5; clone size: -; CDR3 DNA: TGTGCCAGCAGCCCTCTCGGGATCAATCAGCCCCAGCATTTT; CDR3 protein: CASSPLGINQPQHF
D gene: TRBD2; V gene: TRBV18; J gene: TRBJ2-7; clone size: -; CDR3 DNA: TGTGCCAGCTCACCCCAGACGGTAACTAGCGGTTCCTACGAGCAGTACTTC; CDR3 protein: CASSPQTVTSGSYEQYF
D gene: TRBD1; V gene: TRBV5-6; J gene: TRBJ1-1; clone size: -; CDR3 DNA: TGTGCCAGCAGCGGGGACAGGGAGGAAAACACTGAAGCTTTCTTT; CDR3 protein: CASSGDREENTEAFF
D gene: TRBD2; V gene: TRBV5-3; J gene: TRBJ2-5; clone size: -; CDR3 DNA: TGTGCCAGAATCCGTTATGGGAGGGAGATGGAGACCCAGTACTTC; CDR3 protein: CARIRYGREMETQYF
D gene: TRBD1; V gene: TRBV4-1; J gene: TRBJ2-1; clone size: few; CDR3 DNA: TGCGCCAGCAGCCCATGGGACAGGGGCTACAATGAGCAGTTCTTC; CDR3 protein: CASSPWDRGYNEQFF
D gene: -; V gene: TRBV10-1; J gene: TRBJ1-5; clone size: -; CDR3 DNA: TGCGCCAGCAGTGAGGGGGGGGAGGTGGATCAGCCCCAGCATTTT; CDR3 protein: CASSEGGEVDQPQHF
D gene: -; V gene: TRBV3-1/TRBV3-2; J gene: TRBJ1-6; clone size: -; CDR3 DNA: TGTGCCGGCAGCCAAGTCCTGGGGGCAAAGGGGGATTCACCCCTCCACTTT; CDR3 protein: CAGSQVLGAKGDSPLHF
D gene: -; V gene: TRBV30; J gene: TRBJ1-4; clone size: -; CDR3 DNA: TGTGCCTGGACGTCGGAGATTAGCGGAAAACTGTTTTTT; CDR3 protein: CAWTSEISGKLFF
D gene: TRBD1; V gene: TRBV7-8; J gene: TRBJ1-2; clone size: -; CDR3 DNA: TGTGCCAGCAGCTTGACAGGGAGAGCTAACTATGGCTACACCTTC; CDR3 protein: CASSLTGRANYGYTF
D gene: -; V gene: TRBV10-3; J gene: TRBJ2-5; clone size: -; CDR3 DNA: TGTGCCATCAGTGAAAACAGGGTAGACCAAGAGACCCAGTACTTC; CDR3 protein: CAISENRVDQETQYF
D gene: TRBD2; V gene: TRBV7-2; J gene: TRBJ2-1; clone size: few; CDR3 DNA: TGTGCCAGCAGCTTAGGTCTTGGAACTAGCGGGCAGTACAATGAGCAGTTCTTC; CDR3 protein: CASSLGLGTSGQYNEQFF
D gene: TRBD1; V gene: TRBV6-6; J gene: TRBJ2-7; clone size: -; CDR3 DNA: TGTGCCAGCAAGGAAGGACAGGGGGGCCACGAGCAGTACTTC; CDR3 protein: CASKEGQGGHEQYF
D gene: -; V gene: TRBV25-1; J gene: TRBJ2-7; clone size: -; CDR3 DNA: TGTGCCAGCAGTGAAGGGGGCAGTGGAAACTACGAGCAGTACTTC; CDR3 protein: CASSEGGSGNYEQYF
D gene: TRBD2; V gene: TRBV19; J gene: TRBJ2-5; clone size: -; CDR3 DNA: TGTGCCAGTAGAATAGCGGGAGGGCCAGAGACCCAGTACTTC; CDR3 protein: CASRIAGGPETQYF
D gene: -; V gene: TRBV5-4; J gene: TRBJ2-3; clone size: -; CDR3 DNA: TGTGCCAGCAGCGTCGGGACAGATACGCAGTATTTT; CDR3 protein: CASSVGTDTQYF
D gene: -; V gene: TRBV3-1/TRBV3-2; J gene: TRBJ2-1; clone size: -; CDR3 DNA: TGTGCCAGCAGCCTCCCCGGAGGTGAGCAGTTCTTC; CDR3 protein: CASSLPGGEQFF
D gene: TRBD2; V gene: TRBV15; J gene: TRBJ2-4; clone size: -; CDR3 DNA: TGTGCCACCAGCAGGGATTTAAGCGGGACTCCTGTAAACATTCAGTACTTC; CDR3 protein: CATSRDLSGTPVNIQYF
D gene: -; V gene: TRBV6-5; J gene: TRBJ1-1; clone size: -; CDR3 DNA: TGTGCCACCATAAGGGGGGGGCGCGTCGGGACTGAAGCTTTCTTT; CDR3 protein: CATIRGGRVGTEAFF
D gene: -; V gene: TRBV9; J gene: TRBJ1-4; clone size: once; CDR3 DNA: TGTGCCAGCAGCCCGAGAGGTCTTTTAGAGACAGAACGTAATGAAAAACTGTTTTTT; CDR3 protein: CASSPRGLLETERNEKLFF
D gene: TRBD2; V gene: TRBV7-2; J gene: TRBJ2-7; clone size: -; CDR3 DNA: TGTGCCAGCAGCTTACGGGAGGGCCCCTACGAGCAGTACTTC; CDR3 protein: CASSLREGPYEQYF
D gene: TRBD2; V gene: TRBV7-6; J gene: TRBJ2-7; clone size: -; CDR3 DNA: TGTGCCAGCAGCTTAGACGCTAGCGGCTCATACGAGCAGTACTTC; CDR3 protein: CASSLDASGSYEQYF
D gene: -; V gene: TRBV25-1; J gene: TRBJ2-4; clone size: -; CDR3 DNA: TGTGCCAGCAGTGGGCCCACGAGCGGCAAAAACATTCAGTACTTC; CDR3 protein: CASSGPTSGKNIQYF
D gene: -; V gene: TRBV6-1; J gene: TRBJ1-1; clone size: -; CDR3 DNA: TGTGCCAGCAGTGAAGGCACTGCCCGACAGGCGAACACTGAAGCTTTCTTT; CDR3 protein: CASSEGTARQANTEAFF
D gene: TRBD1; V gene: TRBV2; J gene: TRBJ1-5; clone size: few; CDR3 DNA: TGTGCCAGCAGCTACGGGACAGGGCAGAGCAATCAGCCCCAGCATTTT; CDR3 protein: CASSYGTGQSNQPQHF
D gene: TRBD1; V gene: TRBV3-1/TRBV3-2; J gene: TRBJ1-4; clone size: -; CDR3 DNA: TGTGCCAGCAGCCAAGATTCGACAGGGGAGAGTGGGACTAATGAAAAACTGTTTTTT; CDR3 protein: CASSQDSTGESGTNEKLFF
D gene: TRBD2; V gene: TRBV4-1; J gene: TRBJ2-2; clone size: -; CDR3 DNA: TGCGCCAGCAGCAAAGGACTAGCGGAGGACACCGGGGAGCTGTTTTTT; CDR3 protein: CASSKGLAEDTGELFF
D gene: -; V gene: TRBV5-5; J gene: TRBJ2-7; clone size: once; CDR3 DNA: TGTGCCAGCAGCTTGGCCCACGTCAGGGCGGACTACGAGCAGTACTTC; CDR3 protein: CASSLAHVRADYEQYF
D gene: -; V gene: TRBV28; J gene: TRBJ1-2; clone size: -; CDR3 DNA: TGTGCCAGCAATTCGGGGTCTGCAGGCTACACCTTC; CDR3 protein: CASNSGSAGYTF
D gene: -; V gene: TRBV7-9; J gene: TRBJ2-7; clone size: few; CDR3 DNA: TGTGCCAGCAGCATCCTTTACGAGCAGTACTTC; CDR3 protein: CASSILYEQYF
D gene: -; V gene: TRBV6-6; J gene: TRBJ1-4; clone size: once; CDR3 DNA: TGTGCCAGCAGTTACTCGGGGCAGGGTAATGAAAAACTGTTTTTT; CDR3 protein: CASSYSGQGNEKLFF
D gene: -; V gene: TRBV11-2; J gene: TRBJ2-3; clone size: -; CDR3 DNA: TGTGCCAGCAGCTTATACAGAGTCAACACAGATACGCAGTATTTT; CDR3 protein: CASSLYRVNTDTQYF
D gene: TRBD1; V gene: TRBV10-3; J gene: TRBJ2-7; clone size: -; CDR3 DNA: TGTGCCATTTCCGGGACAGGGTACGAGCAGTACTTC; CDR3 protein: CAISGTGYEQYF
D gene: TRBD1; V gene: TRBV6-6; J gene: TRBJ1-2; clone size: -; CDR3 DNA: TGTGCCATACGAGCCGGGACAGGGTCCTATGGCTACACCTTC; CDR3 protein: CAIRAGTGSYGYTF
D gene: TRBD2; V gene: TRBV3-1/TRBV3-2; J gene: TRBJ2-3; clone size: -; CDR3 DNA: TGTGCCAGCAGGCATCTAGCGGGAGTCCCAGATACGCAGTATTTT; CDR3 protein: CASRHLAGVPDTQYF
D gene: -; V gene: TRBV12-3/TRBV12-4; J gene: TRBJ2-2; clone size: -; CDR3 DNA: TGTGCCAGCTGTGAGTTATTAGCCGGGGAGCTGTTTTTT; CDR3 protein: CASCELLAGELFF
D gene: -; V gene: TRBV2; J gene: TRBJ1-5; clone size: -; CDR3 DNA: TGTGCCAGCAGTCAGGGGTATAGCAATCAGCCCCAGCATTTT; CDR3 protein: CASSQGYSNQPQHF
D gene: TRBD1; V gene: TRBV2; J gene: TRBJ2-7; clone size: -; CDR3 DNA: TGTGCCAGCAGTCCAATCCCGGGACAGGGATACGAGCAGTACTTC; CDR3 protein: CASSPIPGQGYEQYF
D gene: TRBD1; V gene: TRBV28; J gene: TRBJ1-2; clone size: -; CDR3 DNA: TGTGCCAGCAGGGGACAGGGGATTGGCTACACCTTC; CDR3 protein: CASRGQGIGYTF
D gene: -; V gene: TRBV9; J gene: TRBJ2-7; clone size: -; CDR3 DNA: TGTGCCAGCAGCCCCCGACTCGGCGCCTCCTACGAGCAGTACTTC; CDR3 protein: CASSPRLGASYEQYF
D gene: TRBD1; V gene: TRBV10-2; J gene: TRBJ1-6; clone size: -; CDR3 DNA: TGCGCCAGCAGTGGGGGACAGCCTTATAATTCACCCCTCCACTTT; CDR3 protein: CASSGGQPYNSPLHF
D gene: -; V gene: TRBV19; J gene: TRBJ2-7; clone size: -; CDR3 DNA: TGTGCCAGTAGTACACCCGCCGGGGGGCCCTACGAGCAGTACTTC; CDR3 protein: CASSTPAGGPYEQYF
D gene: -; V gene: TRBV2; J gene: TRBJ1-2; clone size: -; CDR3 DNA: TGTGCCACCCGGGGGGCCACTACCGATCGGTATGGCTACACCTTC; CDR3 protein: CATRGATTDRYGYTF
D gene: TRBD1; V gene: TRBV24-1; J gene: TRBJ2-1; clone size: -; CDR3 DNA: TGTGCCACCAGTGACCAGACAGGGAACCCCTACAATGAGCAGTTCTTC; CDR3 protein: CATSDQTGNPYNEQFF